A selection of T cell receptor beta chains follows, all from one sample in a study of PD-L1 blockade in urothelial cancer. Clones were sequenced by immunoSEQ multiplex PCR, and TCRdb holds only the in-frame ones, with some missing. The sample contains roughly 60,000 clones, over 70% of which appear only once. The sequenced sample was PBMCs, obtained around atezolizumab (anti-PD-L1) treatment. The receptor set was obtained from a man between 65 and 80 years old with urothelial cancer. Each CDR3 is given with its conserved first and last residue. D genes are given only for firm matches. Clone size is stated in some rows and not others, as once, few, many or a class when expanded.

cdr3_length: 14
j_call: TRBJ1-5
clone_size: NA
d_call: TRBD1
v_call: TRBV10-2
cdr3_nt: TGCGCCAGCAGTGAAGCAGGGGGCCATCAGCCCCAGCATTTT
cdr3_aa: CASSEAGGHQPQHF

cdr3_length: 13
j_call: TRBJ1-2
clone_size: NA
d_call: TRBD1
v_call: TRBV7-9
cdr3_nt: TGTGCCAGCAGCCCACGGACAGGGCGCGGCTACACCTTC
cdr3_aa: CASSPRTGRGYTF

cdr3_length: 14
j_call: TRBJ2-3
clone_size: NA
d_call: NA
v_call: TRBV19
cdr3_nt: TGTGCCAGTAACCCGGGACACTCTGGGGATACGCAGTATTTT
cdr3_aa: CASNPGHSGDTQYF

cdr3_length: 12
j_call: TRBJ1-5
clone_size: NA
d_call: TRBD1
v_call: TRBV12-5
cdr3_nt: TGTGCTGGTGACAGGGAAGATCAGCCCCAGCATTTT
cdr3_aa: CAGDREDQPQHF

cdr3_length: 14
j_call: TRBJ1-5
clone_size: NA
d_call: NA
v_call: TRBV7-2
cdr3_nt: TGTGCCAGCAGCCAGGCCGGGGGCAATCAGCCCCAGCATTTT
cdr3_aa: CASSQAGGNQPQHF

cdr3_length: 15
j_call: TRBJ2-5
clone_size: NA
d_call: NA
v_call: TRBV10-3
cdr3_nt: TGTGCCATCAGTGAGTCAAACGGATCCCAGGGGACCCAGTACTTC
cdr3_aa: CAISESNGSQGTQYF

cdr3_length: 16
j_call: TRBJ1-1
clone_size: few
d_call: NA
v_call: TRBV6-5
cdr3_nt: TGTGCCAGCAGTTACTTGGCAACCCGTCTGAACACTGAAGCTTTCTTT
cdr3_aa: CASSYLATRLNTEAFF

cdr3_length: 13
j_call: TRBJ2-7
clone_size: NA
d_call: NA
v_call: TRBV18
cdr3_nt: TGTGCCAGCTCACCACCTTCCCGCTACGAGCAGTACTTC
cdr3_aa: CASSPPSRYEQYF

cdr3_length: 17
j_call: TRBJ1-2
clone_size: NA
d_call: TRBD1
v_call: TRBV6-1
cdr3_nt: TGTGCCAGCAGTGGGCGAATCCTGGACAGGGTAAACTATGGCTACACCTTC
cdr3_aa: CASSGRILDRVNYGYTF

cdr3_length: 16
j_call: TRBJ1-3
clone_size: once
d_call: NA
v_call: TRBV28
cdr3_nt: TGTGCCAGCAGTTTCCGACTGCCCTCGGGGGGAAACACCATATATTTT
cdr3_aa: CASSFRLPSGGNTIYF

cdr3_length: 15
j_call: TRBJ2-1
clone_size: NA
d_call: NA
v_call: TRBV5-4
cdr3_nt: TGTGCCAGCAGCTCCCAGGGGAGCTCCTACAATGAGCAGTTCTTC
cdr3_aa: CASSSQGSSYNEQFF

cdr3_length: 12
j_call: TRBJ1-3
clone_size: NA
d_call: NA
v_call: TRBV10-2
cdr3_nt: TGCGCCAGCGGTTGGGCGGGAAACACCATATATTTT
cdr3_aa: CASGWAGNTIYF

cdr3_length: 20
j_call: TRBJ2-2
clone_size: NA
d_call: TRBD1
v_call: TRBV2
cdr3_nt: TGTGCCAGCAGTGTTCCCCGGGACGGAACAGGGGGCATGGTCACCGGGGAGCTGTTTTTT
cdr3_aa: CASSVPRDGTGGMVTGELFF

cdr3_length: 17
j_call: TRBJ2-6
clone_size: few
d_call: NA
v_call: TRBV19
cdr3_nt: TGTGCCAGTAGCACAGGGAGAGGGTTCTCTGGGGCCAACGTCCTGACTTTC
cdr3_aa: CASSTGRGFSGANVLTF

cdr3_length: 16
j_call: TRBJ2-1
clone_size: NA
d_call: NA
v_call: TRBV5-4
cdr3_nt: TGTGCCAGCAGCTCCGGGACTGCAAGGGCCGACAATGAGCAGTTCTTC
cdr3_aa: CASSSGTARADNEQFF

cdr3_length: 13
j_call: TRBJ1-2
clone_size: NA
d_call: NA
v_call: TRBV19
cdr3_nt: TGTGCCAGTAGGGTAAACAGGAACTATGGCTACACCTTC
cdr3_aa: CASRVNRNYGYTF

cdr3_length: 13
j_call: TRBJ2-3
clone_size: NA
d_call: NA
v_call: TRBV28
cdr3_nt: TGTGCCAGCGCGGGCCCTCGCACAGATACGCAGTATTTT
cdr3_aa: CASAGPRTDTQYF

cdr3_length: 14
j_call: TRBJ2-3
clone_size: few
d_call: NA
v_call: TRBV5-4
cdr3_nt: TGTGCCAGCAGCCCCGGCCAGACTCCAGATACGCAGTATTTT
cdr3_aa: CASSPGQTPDTQYF

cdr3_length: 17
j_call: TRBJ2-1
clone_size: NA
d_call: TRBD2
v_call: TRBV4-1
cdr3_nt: TGCGCCAGCAGCCCAGGACTAGCGGGACGGCGAATGGGTGAGCAGTTCTTC
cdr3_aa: CASSPGLAGRRMGEQFF

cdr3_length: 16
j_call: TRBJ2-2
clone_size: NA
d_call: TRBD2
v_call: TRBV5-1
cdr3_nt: TGCGCCAGCAGCTTGGAGGGACTAGCGGGACCCGGGGAGCTGTTTTTT
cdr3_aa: CASSLEGLAGPGELFF

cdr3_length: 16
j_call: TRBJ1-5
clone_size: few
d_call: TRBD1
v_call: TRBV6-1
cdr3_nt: TGTGCCAGCAGTGACCGGGGACAGGGGAGGAATCAGCCCCAGCATTTT
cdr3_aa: CASSDRGQGRNQPQHF

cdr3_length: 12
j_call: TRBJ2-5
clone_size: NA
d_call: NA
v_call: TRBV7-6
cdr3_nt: TGTGCCAGCAGCTTACGGGGAGAGACCCAGTACTTC
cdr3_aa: CASSLRGETQYF

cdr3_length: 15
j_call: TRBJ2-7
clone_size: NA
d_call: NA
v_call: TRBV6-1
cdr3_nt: TGTGCCAGCAGTGAAGCGCTCGTCAGGGGCTACGAGCAGTATTTC
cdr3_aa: CASSEALVRGYEQYF

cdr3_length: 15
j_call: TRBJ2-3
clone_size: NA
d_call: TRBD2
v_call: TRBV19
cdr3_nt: TGTGCCAGTAGAACGCTAGCGGTAAGCACAGATACGCAGTATTTT
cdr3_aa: CASRTLAVSTDTQYF

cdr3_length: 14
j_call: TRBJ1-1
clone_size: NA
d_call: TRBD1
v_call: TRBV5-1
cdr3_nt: TGCGCCAGCAGCTTGGCAGGGACAGGCACTGAAGCTTTCTTT
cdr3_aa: CASSLAGTGTEAFF

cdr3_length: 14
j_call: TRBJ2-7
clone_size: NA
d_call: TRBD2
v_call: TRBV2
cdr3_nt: TGTGCCAGCACCGGGACTAGCGCCACCTACGAGCAGTACTTC
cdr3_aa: CASTGTSATYEQYF

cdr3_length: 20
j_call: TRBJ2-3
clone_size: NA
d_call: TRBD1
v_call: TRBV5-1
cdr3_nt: TGCGCCAGCAGCTCAGGTCGGGGGACAGGAGACCTGATGAGCACAGATACGCAGTATTTT
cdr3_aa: CASSSGRGTGDLMSTDTQYF

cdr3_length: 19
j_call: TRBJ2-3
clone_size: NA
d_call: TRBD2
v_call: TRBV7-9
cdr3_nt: TGTGCCAGCAGCTTAATCGAGGGAGGGAAGGATTGGGGCACAGATACGCAGTATTTT
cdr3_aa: CASSLIEGGKDWGTDTQYF

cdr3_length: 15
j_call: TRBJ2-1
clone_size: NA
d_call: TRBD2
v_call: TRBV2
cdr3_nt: TGTGCCAGCAGTGAGGGAGGGGTGGGAAACAATGAGCAGTTCTTC
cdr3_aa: CASSEGGVGNNEQFF

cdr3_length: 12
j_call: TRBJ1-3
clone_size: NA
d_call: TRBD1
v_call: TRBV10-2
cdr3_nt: TGCGCCAGCACCGGGACAGATAAGGCCATATATTTT
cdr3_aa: CASTGTDKAIYF

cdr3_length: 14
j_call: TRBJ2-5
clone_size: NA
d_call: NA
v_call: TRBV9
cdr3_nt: TGTGCCAGCAGCCCTAGACTGCTCCAAGAGACCCAGTACTTC
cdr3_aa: CASSPRLLQETQYF

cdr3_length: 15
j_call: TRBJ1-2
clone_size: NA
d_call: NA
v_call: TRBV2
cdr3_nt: TGTGCCAGCAGTGGAGACCGACAGCTACTTTATGGCTACACCTTC
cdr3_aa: CASSGDRQLLYGYTF

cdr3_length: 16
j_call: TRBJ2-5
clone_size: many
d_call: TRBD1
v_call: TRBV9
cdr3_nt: TGTGCCAGCAGCGTATCTTGGGACAGGGGGAGTGAGACCCAGTACTTC
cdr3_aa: CASSVSWDRGSETQYF

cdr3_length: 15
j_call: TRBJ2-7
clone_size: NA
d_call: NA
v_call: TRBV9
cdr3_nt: TGTGCCAGCAGCGTAGCGGCGGGGCGGTCGTACGAGCAGTACTTC
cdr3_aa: CASSVAAGRSYEQYF

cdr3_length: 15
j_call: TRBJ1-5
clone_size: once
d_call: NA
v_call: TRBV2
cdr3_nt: TGTGCCAGCAGACCCTCGACAGGCTCTAATCAGCCCCAGCATTTT
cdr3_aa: CASRPSTGSNQPQHF

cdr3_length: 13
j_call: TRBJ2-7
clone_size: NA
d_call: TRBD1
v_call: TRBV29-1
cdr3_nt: TGCAGCGTTGGCCCGACAGGGGCCTACGAGCAGTACTTC
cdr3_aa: CSVGPTGAYEQYF

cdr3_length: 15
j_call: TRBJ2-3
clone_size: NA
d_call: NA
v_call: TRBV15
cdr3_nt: TGTGCCACCAGCAGATTCCGGGGAAGCACAGATACGCAGTATTTT
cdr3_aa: CATSRFRGSTDTQYF

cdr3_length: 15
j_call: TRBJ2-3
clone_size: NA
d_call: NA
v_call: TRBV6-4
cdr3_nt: TGTGCCAGCAGTGACTCAACTACCGGCGCAGATACGCAGTATTTT
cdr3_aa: CASSDSTTGADTQYF

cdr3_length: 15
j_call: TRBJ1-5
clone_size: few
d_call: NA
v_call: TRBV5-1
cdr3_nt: TGCGCCAGCAGCCCCCTGACAGGTGCTAATCAGCCCCAGCATTTT
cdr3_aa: CASSPLTGANQPQHF

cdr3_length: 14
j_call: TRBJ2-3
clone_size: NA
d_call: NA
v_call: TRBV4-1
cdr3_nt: TGCGCCAGCAGCCAAGACCGAGGCACAGATACGCAGTATTTT
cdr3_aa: CASSQDRGTDTQYF

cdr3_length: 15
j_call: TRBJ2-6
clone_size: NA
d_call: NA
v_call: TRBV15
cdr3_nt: TGTGCCACCAGTCTGGACAACTCTGGGGCCAACGTCCTGACTTTC
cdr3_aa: CATSLDNSGANVLTF

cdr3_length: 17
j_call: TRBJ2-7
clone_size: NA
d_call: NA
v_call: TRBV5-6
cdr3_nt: TGTGCCAGCAGCTTGGAAGGGAGCGGGCGTATTTCCTACGAGCAGTACTTC
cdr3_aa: CASSLEGSGRISYEQYF

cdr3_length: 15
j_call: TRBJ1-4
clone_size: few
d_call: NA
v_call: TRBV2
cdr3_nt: TGTGCCAGCAGTGGCCGGACACCACGAGGTGAAAAACTGTTTTTT
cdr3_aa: CASSGRTPRGEKLFF

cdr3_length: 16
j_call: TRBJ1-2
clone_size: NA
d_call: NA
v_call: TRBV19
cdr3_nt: TGTGCCAGTAGTATACCCTCAGGACAAGGCGCGAATGGCTACACCTTC
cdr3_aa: CASSIPSGQGANGYTF

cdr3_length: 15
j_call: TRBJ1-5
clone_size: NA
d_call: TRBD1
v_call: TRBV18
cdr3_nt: TGTGCCAGCTCATCAGGGACAGACCTTAATCAGCCCCAGCATTTT
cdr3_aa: CASSSGTDLNQPQHF

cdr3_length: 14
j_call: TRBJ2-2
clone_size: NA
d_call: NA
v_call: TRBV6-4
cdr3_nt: TGTGCCAGCAGCGATACTAGAACCACCGGGGAGCTGTTTTTT
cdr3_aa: CASSDTRTTGELFF

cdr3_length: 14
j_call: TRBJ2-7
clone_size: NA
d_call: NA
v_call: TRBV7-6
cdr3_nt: TGTGCCAGCAGCTTACGGGCGGGGGCCCACGAGCAGTACTTC
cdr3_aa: CASSLRAGAHEQYF

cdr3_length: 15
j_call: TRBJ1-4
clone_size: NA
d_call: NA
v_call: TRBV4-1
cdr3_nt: TGCGCCAGCAGCCAAGACCGGGGGGCGGGTGGAAAACTGTTTTTT
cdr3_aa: CASSQDRGAGGKLFF

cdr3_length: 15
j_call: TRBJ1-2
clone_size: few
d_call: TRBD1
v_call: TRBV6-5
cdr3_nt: TGTGCCAGCAGCTATAGGGGACAGTTAAACTATGGCTACACCTTC
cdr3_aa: CASSYRGQLNYGYTF

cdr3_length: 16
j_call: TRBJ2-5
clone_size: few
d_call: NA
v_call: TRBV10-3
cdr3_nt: TGTGCCATCAGTGAACCGGACAGACGCCAGGGAGAGACCCAGTACTTC
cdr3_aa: CAISEPDRRQGETQYF

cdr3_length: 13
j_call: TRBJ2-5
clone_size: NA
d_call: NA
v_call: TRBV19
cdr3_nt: TGTGCCAGTAGTACTCGTGTGAGGGAGACCCAGTACTTC
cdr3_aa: CASSTRVRETQYF

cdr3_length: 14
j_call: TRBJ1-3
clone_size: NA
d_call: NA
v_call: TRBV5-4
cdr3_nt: TGTGCCAGCAGCCTGGCAGGGGTCGGAAACACCATATATTTT
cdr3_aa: CASSLAGVGNTIYF

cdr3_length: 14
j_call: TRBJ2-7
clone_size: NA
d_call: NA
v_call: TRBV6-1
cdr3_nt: TGTGCCAGCAGTTTAGACAGGATGGACTACGAGCAGTACTTC
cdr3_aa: CASSLDRMDYEQYF

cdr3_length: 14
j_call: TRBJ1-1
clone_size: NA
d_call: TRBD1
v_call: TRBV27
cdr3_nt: TGTGCCAGCAGCCGGGGACAGCTGAACACTGAAGCTTTCTTT
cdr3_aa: CASSRGQLNTEAFF

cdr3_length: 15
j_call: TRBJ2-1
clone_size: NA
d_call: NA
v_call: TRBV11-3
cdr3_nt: TGTGCCAGCAGCCCCGGGAGAAACTCCTACAATGAGCAGTTCTTC
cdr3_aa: CASSPGRNSYNEQFF

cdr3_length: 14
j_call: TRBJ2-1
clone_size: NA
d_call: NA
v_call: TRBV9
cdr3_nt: TGTGCCAGCAGCCCCCGGTCGCGGGAACTTGAGCAGTTCTTC
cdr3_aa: CASSPRSRELEQFF

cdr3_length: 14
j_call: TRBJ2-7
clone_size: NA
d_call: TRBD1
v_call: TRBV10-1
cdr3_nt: TGCGCCAGCAGTGAAGGGACAGCCTCTCGGGAGCAGTACTTC
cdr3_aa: CASSEGTASREQYF

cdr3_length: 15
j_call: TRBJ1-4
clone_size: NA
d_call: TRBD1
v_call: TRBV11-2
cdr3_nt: TGTGCCAGCAGCTTCGGACAGGCCTATAATGAAAAACTGTTTTTT
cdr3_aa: CASSFGQAYNEKLFF